The present TCR beta chain was sequenced within a study of T-cell memory formation after mild COVID-19. For the study at large: The two donors had largely donor-specific TCR clusters.

General study points: Pre-infection memory harbored some responding clones, suggesting cross-reactive memory joined. Clones contracting over day 15 to 85 were CD4/CD8 balanced, with later expanders leaning CD4+.

Concerning this clonotype itself: Its cognate antigen is unknown.

Germline CDR1 and CDR2: DFQATT and SNEGSKA (reference sequence). J gave up 0 bases and V 5 bases, and 1 base lay outside the gene matches. The CDR3 runs to 13 residues. Employing constant-segment primers, 5'RACE generated TCR alpha and TCR beta cDNA libraries bearing sample barcodes and UMIs. TCRdb re-analysed the 5' RACE reads in MiXCR, keeping a single row per CDR3 protein. This table holds roughly 42,000 distinct CDR3 sequences, 7.3% found once. The sequence derives from a man aged 18 to 30 who had mild COVID-19 (a few samples of this study predate the infection). Cell type and time point are not known. This chain uses TRBV20-1 with TRBJ1-1; 9 bases are a match to TRBD1. What was sequenced was PBMCs or a T cell subset sorted from them (not recorded which). The CDR3 bases are TGCAGTGCTCGGGACAGGGTGAACACTGAAGCTTTCTTT. It translates to CSARDRVNTEAFF.